This T cell receptor beta chain was captured in a study of CD8+CD57+ T cells in acquired aplastic anemia. Study-level information: Quantities of DNA derived from sorted CD4+ and CD8+ cells averaged approximately 3.3 ug.

Notes on the study in general: Simpson's diversity of CD8+ cells was not significantly different in patients compared with controls.

Concerning this clonotype: Its specificity is not known.

Looked up from germline, CDR1 is ENHRY and CDR2 is SYGVKD. CDR3 size: 13 residues. The V gene lost 8 bases and the J gene lost 5 bases, with 16 bases spanning the gap. Whoever was chosen for sequencing had shown CD8+CD57+ cell expansion by flow cytometry. Severe acquired aplastic anemia was present in every patient. There was no therapy given to any patient before the blood sampling took place. Genomic DNA acted as the template from which TCR beta VDJ combination and CDR3 sequence profiling were carried out. TCRdb passed the reads through MiXCR, listing each CDR3 protein once. The sample yields around 42,000 distinct CDR3 sequences, approximately 63% seen once.

The chain carries TRBV10-3 and TRBJ2-7; weak D call: TRBD2 (6 bases). The TCR was taken from a human donor with aplastic anemia. The sequenced material came from sorted CD4+, CD8+, or CD8+CD57+ T cells (not recorded which) from PBMCs. This CDR3 is CAIAPPRRDEQYF. Written as DNA, the CDR3 is TGTGCCATCGCCCCGCCCAGGAGGGACGAGCAGTACTTC.